This T cell receptor beta chain was captured by sequencing in a study of OX40 agonist ivuxolimab in advanced cancers. On the study more broadly: Ivuxolimab is an agonistic anti-OX40 (CD134) antibody, and patients were treated with it. Ivuxolimab, which patients received intravenously every 2 weeks, was dosed at 0.01 to 10 mg/kg.

Sequencing used immunoSEQ multiplex PCR; TCRdb keeps in-frame clones, though not all of them. The data contain about 13,000 clones, roughly 80% of them seen just once; the ten biggest clones take up about 35%. Of note for this clone: Antigen unknown. One junction end does not reproduce the germline sequence, and a read error may be involved. Other nucleotide sequences in the sample specify the same CDR3.

CDR1 SGHRS and CDR2 YFSETQ come from the germline V gene. This CDR3 comprises 13 residues. Regarding the study as a whole: Also showing low normalized T-cell clonal expansion were some of the nonresponders. On average, CD8+ T cells had more expanded clones than CD4+.

This specimen consisted of CD4+ or CD8+ T cells sorted from blood, obtained in a trial of the OX40 agonist ivuxolimab. The clonotype originates from an adult with an advanced solid tumor such as melanoma, head and neck, liver or kidney cancer. The V gene is TRBV5-1, the J gene TRBJ2-7; a possible D gene is TRBD2 (6 bases). The CDR3 here is CASTGTENYEQYF. The CDR3 DNA reads TGCGCCAGCACCGGGACTGAGAACTACGAGCAGTACTTT.